This TCR beta chain originates from a study of shared T cell receptors in the human thymus. Sequencing used immunoSEQ multiplex PCR; TCRdb keeps in-frame clones, though not all of them. The sample yields 700,000 to 750,000 clones, 70% to 90% seen once. With 1 base removed from V and 7 bases from J, the gap between germline ends came to 8 bases. This CDR3 has 13 residues. The germline CDR1 and CDR2 sequences are SGHNT and YYREEE (reference sequence). The sample also formed part of further work on human thymus T cells. That publication notes: Among unrelated individuals, related research reported thymic repertoires that overlapped highly.

The receptor comes from a girl under three years old with a congenital heart defect. Specimen: thymocytes. The V call is TRBV5-4, the J call TRBJ1-4; possibly TRBD1 for D (5 bases). The chain's CDR3 is CASSLRQGEKLFF. The DNA for the CDR3 is TGTGCCAGCAGCTTGAGGCAGGGTGAAAAACTGTTTTTT.